This T cell receptor beta chain was captured by sequencing in a study of cytomegalovirus exposure and HLA in healthy donors. It was with 60 Vbeta and 13 Jbeta primers that the PCR ran. Clones were sequenced by immunoSEQ multiplex PCR, and TCRdb holds only the in-frame ones, with some missing. This repertoire shows about 170,000 clones, over 80% found once; its top ten account for approximately 1.2%. Only one count was recorded for this clone. The receptor was isolated from a boy aged 2-9 years in good health and CMV-seronegative. Material for sequencing was PBMCs.

The CDR3 bases are TGTGCCTGGAGTGCAAGGACAGGGATAGAGGCCGGGGAGCTGTTTTTT. Protein: CAWSARTGIEAGELFF. The J gene is TRBJ2-2, the V gene TRBV30; 8 positions agree with TRBD1. This CDR3 has 16 residues. CDR1 is GTSNPN, CDR2 SVGIG, per germline (reference sequence). Trimming at V came to 1 base and at J to 6 bases, leaving 10 bases not matched to a gene.